These 2 T cell receptor beta chains came from one sample sequenced in a study of T cell repertoires in cytomegalovirus infection. TCRdb re-derived calls from the reads in MiXCR, one entry per CDR3 protein. Found here are around 500,000 distinct CDR3 sequences, about 39% of them singletons; the top ten hold approximately 40%. Their antigens are not known. The material was cultured PBMCs, obtained from culture after CMV antigen stimulation. These receptors were obtained from a human donor in good health (CMV status not recorded). Some clones in this sample may be carry-over from other donors' samples.

The rearrangement joins TRBV7-8 to TRBJ1-2; unclear D gene. The CDR3 is made up of 15 amino acids. The germline V and J ends were trimmed by 1 base and 1 base, with 10 bases remaining between them. Looked up from germline, CDR1 is SGHVS and CDR2 is FQNEAQ. The CDR3 nucleotides read TGTGCCAGCAGCTTAGACCCCCCAAGTAACTATGGCTACACCTTC. This gives the protein CASSLDPPSNYGYTF.

This clonotype was counted only a few times. This chain links TRBV6-1 with TRBJ2-1, with 9 bases aligning to TRBD2. The germline V gene encodes CDR1 MNHNS and CDR2 SASEGT. The CDR3 totals 15 residues. V lost 4 bases, J lost 4 bases, and 5 bases stayed unmatched. CDR3 coding DNA: TGTGCCAGCAGTGGTACAGCGGGGGGTTACAATGAGCAGTTCTTC. As protein: CASSGTAGGYNEQFF.